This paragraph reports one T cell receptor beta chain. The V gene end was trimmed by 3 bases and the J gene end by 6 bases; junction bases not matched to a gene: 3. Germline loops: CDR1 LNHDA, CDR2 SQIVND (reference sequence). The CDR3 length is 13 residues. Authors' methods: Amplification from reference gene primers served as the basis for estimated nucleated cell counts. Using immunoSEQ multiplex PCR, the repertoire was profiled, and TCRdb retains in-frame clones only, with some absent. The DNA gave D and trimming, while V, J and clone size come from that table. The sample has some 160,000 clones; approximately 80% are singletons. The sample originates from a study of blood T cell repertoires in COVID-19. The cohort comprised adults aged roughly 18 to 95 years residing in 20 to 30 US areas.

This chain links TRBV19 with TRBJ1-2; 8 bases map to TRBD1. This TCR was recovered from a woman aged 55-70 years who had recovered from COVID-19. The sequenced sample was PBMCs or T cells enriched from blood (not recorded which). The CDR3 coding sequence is TGTGCCAGTAGTATGACAGGGGCTAATGGCTACACCTTC. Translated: CASSMTGANGYTF.